Shown below are 25 T cell receptor beta chains from a single sample sequenced in a study of blood T cells in healthy people across ages. A second PCR of 7 to 11 cycles used a sample-barcoded 5' primer and a J-beta primer mix. TCRdb recomputed calls from the 5' RACE reads with MiXCR, one row per CDR3 protein. The table lists more than 900,000 distinct CDR3 sequences, 20% to 25% of them singletons. These same data were also listed under a study on T cells of mothers and their children.

The sequenced sample was blood. The source of these receptors is a girl aged 2-10 years in good health.

The V gene is TRBV28, the J gene TRBJ2-6; D not resolved. CDR1 and CDR2 from the germline V gene are MDHEN and SYDVKM. Trimming shortened V by 2 bases and J by 3 bases, and 5 bases separated the two germline ends. The CDR3 is 14 amino acids. CDR3 sequence: CASSLIGGANVLTF. In nucleotides, the CDR3 is TGTGCCAGCAGTTTAATAGGTGGGGCCAACGTCCTGACTTTC.

This clonotype was found a few times. The chain employs TRBV6-5 and TRBJ2-7; perhaps TRBD2 as D (6 bases). Germline CDR1 is MNHEY and CDR2 is SVGAGI. This CDR3 has 12 residues. V was pared by 8 bases and J by 1 base, with 9 bases between. The CDR3, as DNA: TGTGCCAGCGGACTAAATTCCTACGAGCAGTACTTC. Amino acids: CASGLNSYEQYF.

This clonotype showed up just a few times. One junction end does not reproduce the germline sequence, and a read error may be involved. The chain joins TRBV19 to TRBJ2-4; D is possibly TRBD1 (6 bases). The CDR3 runs to 16 residues. Germline V lookup: CDR1 LNHDA, CDR2 SQIVND (reference sequence). The CDR3 sequence is CASSWGLRLAKNIQYF. For the CDR3, the DNA is TGTGCCAGTAGTTGGGGGCTACGGCTAGCCAAGAACATTCAGTACTTC.

The chain carries TRBV27 and TRBJ2-2; D call uncertain. Trimming left V 4 bases short and J 1 base short, with 10 bases between. CDR1 and CDR2 (germline): MNHEY, SMNVEV (reference sequence). The CDR3 is 15 amino acids. This chain's CDR3 is CASSSGRKNTGELFF. The CDR3 DNA sequence: TGTGCCAGCAGTTCCGGACGGAAGAACACCGGGGAGCTGTTTTTT.

This clonotype occurred a few times. The chain carries TRBV29-1 and TRBJ1-2; a weak D match, TRBD1 (6 bases). V lost 3 bases, J lost 2 bases, and 16 bases lay in between. CDR1 SQVTM and CDR2 ANQGSEA come from the germline V gene. The CDR3 spans 15 residues. DNA of the CDR3: TGCAGCGTTGATGGGGCCGCCACAGGGAACTATGGCTACACCTTC. Translated, it gives CSVDGAATGNYGYTF.

CDR3 nucleotide sequence: TGCAGTGCTAGGCGACTAGCGGGAGGGAGCTCCTACAATGAGCAGTTCTTC. Translating it yields CSARRLAGGSSYNEQFF. The gene calls are TRBV20-1 and TRBJ2-1, with 14 positions matching TRBD2. The V gene's germline CDR1 is DFQATT and CDR2 SNEGSKA (reference sequence). CDR3 length: 17 amino acids. The ends lost 3 bases at V and 0 bases at J; junction bases unmatched: 4.

The rearrangement joins TRBV7-9 to TRBJ1-6, with a possible D match to TRBD1 (5 bases). The CDR3 totals 14 residues. Trimming removed 5 bases at V and 10 bases at J, with 15 bases between. Germline values: CDR1 SEHNR, CDR2 FQNEAQ (reference sequence). CDR3 protein: CASSLVEGRSPLHF. DNA for the CDR3: TGTGCCAGCAGCCTTGTGGAGGGGCGGTCACCCCTCCACTTT.

Only a few counts were recorded for this clonotype. The rearrangement links TRBV6-6 to TRBJ2-7; no clear D gene. Looked up from germline, CDR1 is MNHNY and CDR2 is SVGAGI (reference sequence). V was clipped by 5 bases and J by 5 bases, with 7 bases between them. CDR3 length: 11 amino acids. CDR3 coding DNA: TGTGCCAGCAGTCCGATGAACGAGCAGTACTTC. It specifies CASSPMNEQYF.

The chain recombines TRBV11-2 with TRBJ1-1, with D unresolved. CDR3 length equals 14 residues. CDR1 and CDR2 from the germline V gene are SGHAT and FQNNGV. Trimming took off 2 bases at V and 3 bases at J, with 10 bases between the two ends. The CDR3 DNA reads as TGTGCCAGCAGCTTATTCCCCTCAGACACTGAAGCTTTCTTT. Protein product: CASSLFPSDTEAFF.

This clonotype was seen only a few times. This chain connects TRBV10-3 to TRBJ1-2; D may be TRBD1 (5 bases). The CDR3 contains 12 residues. V lost 7 bases, J lost 6 bases, and 12 bases lay in between. The germline V gene encodes CDR1 ENHRY and CDR2 SYGVKD. As DNA, the CDR3 is TGTGCCATCACTAGGGGAGAGAATGGCTACACCTTC. The encoded protein is CAITRGENGYTF.

In this sample, this clonotype turned up a few times. The CDR3 reads CASSRGQEPTNEKLFF. The CDR3 DNA reads as TGTGCCAGCAGCCGTGGACAGGAACCAACTAATGAAAAACTGTTTTTT. This chain joins TRBV7-8 and TRBJ1-4, with TRBD1 matching 7 bases. Looked up from germline, CDR1 is SGHVS and CDR2 is FQNEAQ. Trimming removed 5 bases from V and 0 bases from J; junction bases left unmatched: 6. The CDR3 spans 16 residues.

This clonotype came up a few times. The V call is TRBV29-1, the J call TRBJ2-3; maybe TRBD2 (6 bases). Germline V gives CDR1 SQVTM, CDR2 ANQGSEA. The CDR3 extends over 15 amino acids. V lost 6 bases and J 6 bases, leaving 22 bases between the germline ends. This CDR3 reads CSVLPGGAEGDTQYF. The CDR3 nucleotides are TGCAGCGTCTTACCCGGCGGGGCCGAGGGCGATACGCAGTATTTT.

V usage is TRBV29-1 and J usage is TRBJ2-4; D uncertain. CDR1 and CDR2 (germline): SQVTM, ANQGSEA. Trimming pared 4 bases from V and 1 base from J, leaving 11 bases between. The CDR3 is 14 residues long. Here the CDR3 reads CSVVTGLAKNIQYF. The CDR3 nucleotides read TGCAGCGTTGTAACGGGTTTGGCCAAAAACATTCAGTACTTC.

V usage is TRBV12-3 or TRBV12-4 and J usage is TRBJ2-6; no clear D gene. Trimming stripped 5 bases from V and 0 bases from J, with 11 bases between. CDR3 length: 16 amino acids. The DNA for the CDR3 is TGTGCCAGCAGTCCCCCCCCCGGCTCTGGGGCCAACGTCCTGACTTTC. Residues: CASSPPPGSGANVLTF.

Only a few counts were recorded for this clonotype. The V call is TRBV29-1, the J call TRBJ1-1; maybe TRBD1 (6 bases). The germline V and J ends were trimmed by 1 base and 4 bases, with 16 bases remaining between them. The CDR3 covers 15 residues. The V gene's germline CDR1 is SQVTM and CDR2 ANQGSEA. The CDR3 sequence is CSVEGGGGGTTEAFF. CDR3 bases: TGCAGCGTTGAAGGAGGTGGGGGCGGCACCACTGAAGCTTTCTTT.

This clonotype was observed a handful of times. The rearrangement joins TRBV20-1 to TRBJ2-1; a possible D gene is TRBD2 (7 bases). The CDR3 has 17 residues. The ends were cut back, 1 base at V and 1 base at J, with 17 bases in the middle. Per the germline V gene, CDR1 is DFQATT and CDR2 is SNEGSKA (reference sequence). In nucleotides, the CDR3 is TGCAGTGCTAGAGTCCTAGACGGGGGGCTTTCCTACAATGAGCAGTTCTTC. Protein: CSARVLDGGLSYNEQFF.

This clonotype was detected a few times. This chain joins TRBV7-9 and TRBJ1-1, with D possibly TRBD1 on 5 matching bases. Germline values: CDR1 SEHNR, CDR2 FQNEAQ (reference sequence). This CDR3 has 15 residues. V lost 1 base to trimming and J lost 3 bases, with 12 bases between them. CDR3 amino acids: CASSLDQGLDTEAFF. CDR3 bases: TGTGCCAGCAGCTTAGATCAGGGTTTGGACACTGAAGCTTTCTTT.

This clonotype turned up a few times. The rearrangement uses TRBV20-1 and TRBJ2-5; 9 bases align to TRBD1. Germline V CDR1 and CDR2: DFQATT, SNEGSKA (reference sequence). The CDR3 totals 15 residues. V lost 6 bases, J lost 4 bases, and 12 bases stayed unmatched. The CDR3 spells CSARDRAEVRETQYF. CDR3 coding DNA: TGCAGTGCCAGGGACAGGGCTGAGGTGCGAGAGACCCAGTACTTC.

This clonotype was seen a handful of times. This chain joins TRBV29-1 and TRBJ2-5; no reliable D call. The DNA end is a closer match to TRBJ2-1, so the J assignment may be wrong. The CDR3 runs 10 residues. The germline gives CDR1 SQVTM, CDR2 ANQGSEA. CDR3 sequence: CSVVAWEQFF. CDR3 DNA: TGCAGCGTTGTTGCGTGGGAGCAGTTCTTC.

In its sample, this clonotype was seen a few times. J is TRBJ1-1 and V is TRBV29-1; D is ambiguous. Trimming left V 6 bases short and J 3 bases short, with 17 bases between. The length of the CDR3 is 14 residues. CDR1 SQVTM and CDR2 ANQGSEA come from the germline V gene. CDR3 loop: CSVSQLVGDTEAFF. CDR3 DNA: TGCAGCGTCTCCCAGCTAGTGGGAGACACTGAAGCTTTCTTT.

V usage is TRBV4-1 and J usage is TRBJ2-5; 8 nucleotides line up with TRBD1. The J call is uncertain, as TRBJ2-7 better fits the DNA end. CDR1 and CDR2 from the germline V gene are MGHRA and YSYEKL. This CDR3 has 13 residues. This CDR3 is CASSPHRGYEQYF. The CDR3 nucleotides read TGCGCCAGCAGCCCACACAGGGGGTACGAGCAGTACTTC.

This clonotype was seen a few times. V and J are TRBV10-3 and TRBJ1-2; 8 positions match TRBD1. With 4 bases clipped from V and 6 bases from J, the junction kept 4 bases outside the gene matches. Looked up from germline, CDR1 is ENHRY and CDR2 is SYGVKD. The CDR3 length is 13 residues. The CDR3 region is CAISVTGVDGYTF. CDR3 sequence (DNA): TGTGCCATCAGTGTGACAGGGGTAGATGGCTACACCTTC.

This clonotype has just a few counts. This chain connects TRBV28 to TRBJ2-7; D is undetermined. The CDR3 runs 12 residues. The germline V gene encodes CDR1 MDHEN and CDR2 SYDVKM. V was cut by 7 bases and J by 4 bases, with 11 bases left in between. CDR3 sequence (DNA): TGTGCCAGCACCTTGAGAGGATACGAGCAGTACTTC. It specifies CASTLRGYEQYF.

This clonotype showed up just a few times. V usage is TRBV11-3 and J usage is TRBJ1-4; D might be TRBD1 (5 bases). The V gene lost 4 bases and the J gene lost 5 bases, with 14 bases spanning the gap. This CDR3 is built from 15 residues. Germline V CDR1 and CDR2: SGHNT, YENEEA. The CDR3 here is CASSSRMGENEKLFF. CDR3 sequence (DNA): TGTGCCAGCAGCTCACGGATGGGGGAAAATGAAAAACTGTTTTTT.

V is TRBV5-6 and J is TRBJ1-1, with a weak D call TRBD1 (5 bases). The CDR3 is made up of 13 amino acids. Between the trimmed V and J ends, which lost 7 bases and 0 bases, there was a span of 10 bases. CDR1 is SGHDT and CDR2 is YYEEEE in the germline V gene. The CDR3 reads CASQGLMNTEAFF. The CDR3 DNA sequence: TGTGCCAGCCAGGGACTGATGAACACTGAAGCTTTCTTT.